This TCR beta chain was observed in a study of T cells in Graves' hyperthyroidism and ophthalmopathy. Findings and limits, study-wide: A model built on 13 V-J features separated ophthalmopathy from stable hyperthyroidism.

This clonotype was observed a handful of times. Its antigen remains unknown. The CDR3 consists of 13 residues. The V gene lost 5 bases and the J gene lost 7 bases, with 12 bases spanning the gap. Germline loops: CDR1 SGHTA, CDR2 FQGNSA. RNA transcripts served as the template for amplifying TCR beta CDR3 regions. The study used the HTBI primer set for a first-round RT-PCR of the TCR CDR3. Each CDR3 protein gets one entry after TCRdb re-called the multiplex PCR reads with MiXCR. The sample contains fewer than 550,000 distinct CDR3 sequences, approximately 15% of which appear only once. This receptor was obtained from a woman between 18 and 29 years old with Graves' hyperthyroidism. This chain joins TRBV7-2 and TRBJ2-1, with D perhaps TRBD1 or TRBD2 (5 bases each). Sequencing was performed on blood. The CDR3 region has the DNA TGTGCCAGCAGCGTGGGACGTAAGAATGAGCAGTTCTTC. Protein product: CASSVGRKNEQFF.